Here is one T cell receptor beta chain with its context. This entry is derived from a study of blood T cell repertoires in COVID-19. On the study more broadly: Samples came from the United States, Italy and Spain, spanning acute and convalescent COVID-19. In each case, the material was cDNA or gDNA derived from T cells, B-cell-depleted T cells, or PBMCs.

How the authors handled the data: Scientists estimated how many nucleated cells there were by amplifying reference gene primers. Repertoires were generated with immunoSEQ multiplex PCR, while TCRdb's copy carries only in-frame clones and drops some. V and J calls and clone size are copied from that table; D and trimming were computed from the DNA. The repertoire holds under 200,000 clones, with 65% to 85% as singletons. The CDR3 totals 16 residues. Germline loops: CDR1 SGHTA, CDR2 FQGNSA. Germline trimming cut 0 bases from V and 7 bases from J; bases unmatched to any gene: 4. The sequencing input was peripheral blood. The genes are TRBV7-2 and TRBJ1-5, with 12 bases lining up with TRBD1. The clonotype originates from a man aged 55 to 70 with active or convalescent COVID-19. This CDR3 is CASSLAGQGAWQPQHF. The CDR3 coding sequence is TGTGCCAGCAGCTTAGCGGGACAGGGGGCCTGGCAGCCCCAGCATTTT.